This paragraph reports one T cell receptor (beta chain). Method: immunoSEQ multiplex PCR; TCRdb's copy keeps in-frame clones and lacks some. This table holds roughly 150,000 clones, 75% to 85% found once. This specimen belongs to a study of blood T cell repertoires in COVID-19. Study information: Samples representing acute and convalescent COVID-19 were sourced from the United States, Italy and Spain. Sources were T cells, B-cell-depleted T cells, or PBMCs; the material itself was cDNA or gDNA.

Germline CDR1 is MGHRA and CDR2 is YSYEKL. CDR3 length: 13 amino acids. V was cut by 4 bases and J by 0 bases, with 7 bases left in between. Sequenced input: peripheral blood. This TCR came from a woman aged 45-65 years in a cohort sampled during active or convalescent COVID-19. J is TRBJ2-7 and V is TRBV4-1; D may be TRBD2 (5 bases). CDR3 sequence reads: CASSRTSSYEQYF. Here the CDR3 DNA reads TGCGCCAGCAGCCGAACTAGCTCCTACGAGCAGTACTTC.